This TCR beta chain was retrieved from a study of blood T cell repertoires in COVID-19. Study-level information: T cells, B-cell-depleted T cells, or PBMCs supplied cDNA or gDNA.

Adults between about 18 and 89 years of age took part from fewer than 30 US areas. Participants' own reports of clinical history determined their cohort assignment. Among Cohort 3 donors, those recovered had two negative PCRs, clearance, or symptom resolution. Losses at the gene ends were 2 bases for V and 3 bases for J; bases not matched to a gene: 2. CDR3 length equals 15 residues. Germline loops: CDR1 SGDLS, CDR2 YYNGEE. The data were produced by immunoSEQ multiplex PCR, yet TCRdb's version contains in-frame clones alone and is incomplete. The data show around 300,000 clones, roughly 89% seen once. This clone was seen once.

The chain couples TRBV9 to TRBJ2-3; 11 nucleotides agree with TRBD2. The sequence was obtained from an older woman who had recovered from COVID-19. The material sequenced was PBMCs or T cells enriched from blood (not recorded which). In DNA, the CDR3 is TGTGCCAGCAGCGTCCGACTAGCGGGGACAGATACGCAGTATTTT. This codes for CASSVRLAGTDTQYF.